This T cell receptor beta chain was observed in a study of graft-versus-host responses after intestinal transplantation. The assay was immunoSEQ multiplex PCR, and TCRdb's table has in-frame clones only and misses some. The sample consists of tens of thousands of clones, roughly 91% of them appearing once. The study's findings and limits: Recipient marrow showed GvH clones, some seen first in ileum or blood.

This clone showed up just once. Antigen specificity is unknown. V gave up 0 bases and J gave up 6 bases, with 23 bases separating them. Germline CDR1 is LGHNA and CDR2 is YSLEER. This CDR3 has 18 residues. The rearrangement uses TRBV4-3 and TRBJ1-2; no definite D call. Sequenced material: unstimulated CD8+ T cells sorted from spleen or lymph node cells, taken before intestinal transplant. The sequence was collected from a human donor who received an intestinal transplant. CDR3: CASSQDEASLVKNHGYTF. In nucleotides, the CDR3 is TGCGCCAGCAGCCAAGATGAGGCATCGCTCGTAAAGAACCATGGCTACACCTTC.